This T cell receptor (beta chain) was identified during a study of shared clonotypes between healthy human individuals. Study-wide findings and caveats: Among a handful of donors, about 5% of naive CD4 clonotypes were found in common. Blood was the only sampled material, and tissue repertoires likely differ.

Worth noting for this clone: Its antigen remains unknown.

TCRdb's table, derived via immunoSEQ multiplex PCR, lists solely in-frame clones and lacks some. The sample has about 1,800,000 clones; around 96% are singletons. Naive-designated CD8 cells lacked CD45RO, were positively enriched for CCR7, and omitted terminally differentiated effector memory CD45RA+ cells. What was sequenced was naive CD8+ T cells sorted from blood. This clonotype was obtained from a man aged 18 to 30 in good health.

CDR3 nucleotide sequence: TGTGCCAGCAGTTTCCCAGACCCAGCAGGGAGGTATGGCTACACCTTC. It specifies CASSFPDPAGRYGYTF. The chain combines TRBV28 with TRBJ1-2, with D perhaps TRBD1 (5 bases). Per germline, CDR1 MDHEN and CDR2 SYDVKM. Trimming left V 3 bases short and J 5 bases short, with 19 bases between. This CDR3 comprises 16 residues.